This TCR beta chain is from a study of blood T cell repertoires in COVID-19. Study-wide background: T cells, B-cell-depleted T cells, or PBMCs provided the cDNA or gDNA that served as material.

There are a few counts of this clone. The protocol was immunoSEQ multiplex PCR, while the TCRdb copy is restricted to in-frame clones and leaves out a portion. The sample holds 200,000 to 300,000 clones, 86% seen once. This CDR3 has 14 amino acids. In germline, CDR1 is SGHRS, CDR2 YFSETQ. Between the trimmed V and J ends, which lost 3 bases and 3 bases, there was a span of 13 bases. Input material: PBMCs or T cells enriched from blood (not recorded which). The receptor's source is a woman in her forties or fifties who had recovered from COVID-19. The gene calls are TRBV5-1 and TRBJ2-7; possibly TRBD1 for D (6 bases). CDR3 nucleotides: TGCGCCAGCAGCTCTTCGACAGGCGGCTACGAGCAGTACTTC. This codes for CASSSSTGGYEQYF.